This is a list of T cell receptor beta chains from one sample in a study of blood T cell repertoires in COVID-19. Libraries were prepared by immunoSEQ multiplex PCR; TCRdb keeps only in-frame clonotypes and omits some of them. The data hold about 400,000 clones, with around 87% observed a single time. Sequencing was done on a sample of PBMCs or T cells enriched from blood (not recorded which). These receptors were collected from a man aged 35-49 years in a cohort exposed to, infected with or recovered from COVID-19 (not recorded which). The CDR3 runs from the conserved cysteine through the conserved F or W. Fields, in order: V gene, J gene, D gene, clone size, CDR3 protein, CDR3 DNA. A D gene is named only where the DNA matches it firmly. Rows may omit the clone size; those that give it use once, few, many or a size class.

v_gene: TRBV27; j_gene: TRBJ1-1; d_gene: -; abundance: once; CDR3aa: CASSPGTMNTEAFF; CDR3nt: TGTGCCAGCAGTCCGGGTACAATGAACACTGAAGCTTTCTTT
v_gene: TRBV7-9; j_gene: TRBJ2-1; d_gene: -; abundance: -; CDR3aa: CASSLAPRGHEQFF; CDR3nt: TGTGCCAGCAGCTTAGCCCCCCGGGGTCATGAGCAGTTCTTC
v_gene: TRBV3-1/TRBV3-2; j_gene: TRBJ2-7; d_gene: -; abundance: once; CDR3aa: CASSQEPRGWYEQYF; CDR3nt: TGTGCCAGCAGCCAAGAACCACGGGGTTGGTACGAGCAGTACTTC
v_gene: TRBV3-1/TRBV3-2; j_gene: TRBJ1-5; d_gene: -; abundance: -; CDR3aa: CASSQSHSNQPQHF; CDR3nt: TGTGCCAGCAGCCAATCACATAGCAATCAGCCCCAGCATTTT
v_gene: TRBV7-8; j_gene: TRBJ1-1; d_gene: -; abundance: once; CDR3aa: CASSSTLDSLNTEAFF; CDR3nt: TGTGCCAGCAGCTCAACCCTGGACAGCTTGAACACTGAAGCTTTCTTT
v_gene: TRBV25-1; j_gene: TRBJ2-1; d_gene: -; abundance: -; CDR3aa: CASSLRDMGSYEQFF; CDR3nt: TGTGCCAGCAGCCTCCGGGACATGGGAAGCTATGAGCAGTTCTTC
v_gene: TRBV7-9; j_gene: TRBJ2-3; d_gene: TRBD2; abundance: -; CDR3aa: CASSLTSGKGDTQYF; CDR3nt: TGTGCCAGCAGCTTAACTAGCGGGAAAGGAGATACGCAGTATTTT
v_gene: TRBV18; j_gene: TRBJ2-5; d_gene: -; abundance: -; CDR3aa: CASSASYVSEETQYF; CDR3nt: TGTGCCAGCTCCGCCTCGTACGTATCGGAAGAGACCCAGTACTTC
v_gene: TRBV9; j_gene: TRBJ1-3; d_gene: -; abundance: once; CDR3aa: CASSSGQAGNTIYF; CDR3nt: TGTGCCAGCAGTTCAGGGCAGGCGGGAAACACCATATATTTT
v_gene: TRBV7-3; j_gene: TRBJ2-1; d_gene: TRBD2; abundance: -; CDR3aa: CASSLTGLAGAISYNEQFF; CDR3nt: TGTGCCAGCAGCTTAACGGGGCTAGCGGGAGCCATCTCCTACAATGAGCAGTTCTTC
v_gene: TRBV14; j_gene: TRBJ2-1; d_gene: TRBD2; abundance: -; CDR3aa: CASSQVAGPSQFF; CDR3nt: TGTGCCAGCAGCCAAGTAGCGGGCCCTTCCCAGTTCTTC
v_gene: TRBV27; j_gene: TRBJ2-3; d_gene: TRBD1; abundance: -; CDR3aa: CASSLSGQGVDTQYF; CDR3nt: TGTGCCAGCAGTTTATCGGGACAGGGGGTCGATACGCAGTATTTT
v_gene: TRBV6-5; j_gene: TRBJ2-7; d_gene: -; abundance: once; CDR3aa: CASSYSGDSSYEQYF; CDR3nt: TGTGCCAGCAGTTACTCAGGGGACTCCTCCTACGAGCAGTACTTC
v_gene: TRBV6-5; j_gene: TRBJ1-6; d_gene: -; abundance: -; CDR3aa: CASSYSRAVPSSPLHF; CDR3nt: TGTGCCAGCAGTTACTCCAGGGCAGTTCCAAGTTCACCCCTCCACTTT
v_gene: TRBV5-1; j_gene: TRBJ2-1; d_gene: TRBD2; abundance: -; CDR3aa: CASSSGERESYNEQFF; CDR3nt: TGCGCCAGCAGCTCGGGGGAGCGGGAGTCCTACAATGAGCAGTTCTTC
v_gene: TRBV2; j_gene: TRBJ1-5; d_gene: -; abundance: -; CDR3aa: CASSAWGRSNQPQHF; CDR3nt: TGTGCCAGCAGTGCGTGGGGCAGGAGCAATCAGCCCCAGCATTTT